Following are 17 T cell receptor beta chains from one sample sequenced in a study of blood T cell repertoires in COVID-19. Clones were sequenced by immunoSEQ multiplex PCR, and TCRdb holds only the in-frame ones, with some missing. The data hold around 300,000 clones, with roughly 89% observed a single time. The sequenced sample consisted of peripheral blood. These receptors were collected from a woman under 40 with active or convalescent COVID-19.

V is TRBV4-3 and J is TRBJ2-1, with 10 bases lining up with TRBD2. Germline trimming cut 2 bases from V and 3 bases from J; bases unmatched to any gene: 1. The CDR3 runs to 15 residues. Germline assignment: CDR1 LGHNA and CDR2 YSLEER. CDR3 nucleotides: TGCGCCAGCAGCCAAAGCGGGGGGGACTACAATGAGCAGTTCTTC. Translation gives CASSQSGGDYNEQFF.

CDR3 region: CAWSIFTGTGVSPLHF. In DNA form, the CDR3 reads TGTGCCTGGAGTATTTTCACCGGGACAGGGGTCTCACCCCTCCACTTT. The chain couples TRBV30 to TRBJ1-6; the match to TRBD1 covers 10 bases. The germline CDR1 and CDR2 sequences are GTSNPN and SVGIG (reference sequence). CDR3 size: 16 residues. J lost 10 bases, V lost 2 bases, and 11 bases had no gene match.

The V and J genes are TRBV19 and TRBJ2-7; possible D gene TRBD2, 7 bases. Germline V gene lookup returns CDR1 LNHDA and CDR2 SQIVND (reference sequence). With 2 bases removed from V and 6 bases from J, the gap between germline ends came to 14 bases. This CDR3 is 14 amino acids long. CDR3: CASSITGGGVEQYF. The CDR3 DNA reads as TGTGCCAGTAGTATAACGGGCGGGGGCGTCGAGCAGTACTTC.

The V and J genes are TRBV24-1 and TRBJ2-7; 8 bases match TRBD1. The CDR3 is 16 residues long. J gave up 2 bases and V 2 bases, and 7 bases lay outside the gene matches. The germline V gene encodes CDR1 KGHDR and CDR2 SFDVKD. The CDR3 DNA sequence: TGTGCCACCAGTGATTCAGGGGGCGCGGGCGCCTACGAGCAGTACTTC. This translates into CATSDSGGAGAYEQYF.

The chain couples TRBV7-9 to TRBJ2-7, with D tentatively TRBD1 (6 bases). V was cut by 1 base and J by 3 bases, with 19 bases left in between. Germline lookup yields CDR1 SEHNR and CDR2 FQNEAQ (reference sequence). The CDR3 sequence is 17 residues long. This CDR3 reads CASSLVAGAGGDYEQYF. For the CDR3, the DNA is TGTGCCAGCAGCTTAGTTGCAGGGGCCGGCGGCGACTACGAGCAGTACTTC.

V and J are TRBV6-6 and TRBJ1-3, with D tentatively TRBD1 (6 bases). The CDR3 runs to 13 residues. V was cut by 10 bases and J by 2 bases, with 12 bases left in between. Germline lookup yields CDR1 MNHNY and CDR2 SVGAGI (reference sequence). The CDR3 DNA reads TGTGCCATACAGGGACGACCTGGAAACACCATATATTTT. Its protein product is CAIQGRPGNTIYF.

In this sample, this clone turned up once. The CDR3 reads CAWKAGPGGSYGYTF. Here the CDR3 DNA reads TGTGCCTGGAAGGCAGGGCCCGGGGGGAGCTATGGCTACACCTTC. The chain combines TRBV30 with TRBJ1-2; a weak D match, TRBD1 (5 bases). Germline V lookup: CDR1 GTSNPN, CDR2 SVGIG (reference sequence). The V and J ends lost 4 bases and 4 bases respectively, with 19 bases between them. This CDR3 region has 15 residues.

V gene TRBV10-3 combines with J gene TRBJ1-1; TRBD1 aligns across 9 bases. Unmatched junction bases numbered 9, after V lost 6 bases and J lost 10 bases. Germline assignment: CDR1 ENHRY and CDR2 SYGVKD. The CDR3 runs 13 residues. The CDR3 nucleotides are TGTGCCATCAGCGTTACAGGGGGCGAGAGAGCTTTCTTT. It yields the protein CAISVTGGERAFF.

The CDR3 region is CASSSGLQTPGYTF. CDR3 nucleotide sequence: TGTGCCAGCAGCTCAGGACTCCAAACGCCTGGCTACACCTTC. The chain couples TRBV5-5 to TRBJ1-2, with unresolved D. Germline CDR1 SGHKS, CDR2 YYEKEE (reference sequence). This CDR3 has 14 residues. V shed 3 bases and J shed 7 bases, with 16 bases lying between them.

V and J are TRBV2 and TRBJ1-6, with 8 positions matching TRBD1. V gave up 6 bases and J gave up 10 bases; unmatched junction bases: 8. The germline V gene encodes CDR1 SNHLY and CDR2 FYNNEI. The CDR3 has 14 residues. The DNA of the CDR3 is TGTGCCAGCAGATCAGACAGGGGCCAGTCACCCCTCCACTTT. Amino acid sequence: CASRSDRGQSPLHF.

The chain joins TRBV24-1 to TRBJ1-1, with D possibly matching TRBD1 (6 bases). Trimming took 3 bases from V and 8 from J, leaving 12 bases between them. Germline values: CDR1 KGHDR, CDR2 SFDVKD. The CDR3 runs 13 residues. CDR3 sequence reads: CATSDTQGLEAFF. The DNA for the CDR3 is TGTGCCACCAGTGATACGCAGGGGCTGGAAGCTTTCTTT.

The chain uses TRBV5-1 and TRBJ1-2; 8 bases are a match to TRBD1. The ends lost 2 bases at V and 5 bases at J; junction bases unmatched: 8. CDR1 and CDR2 from the germline V gene are SGHRS and YFSETQ. CDR3 length: 15 residues. CDR3 region: CASSLITGGSYGYTF. In nucleotides, the CDR3 is TGCGCCAGCAGCTTAATTACAGGGGGATCGTATGGCTACACCTTC.

The rearrangement links TRBV29-1 to TRBJ1-2; D possibly corresponds to TRBD1 (6 bases). CDR3 size: 11 residues. Deletions cut 6 bases from V and 4 bases from J, with 9 bases between. Germline-derived CDR1 and CDR2 are SQVTM and ANQGSEA. The CDR3 coding sequence is TGCAGCGTCAACAGGGCCTATGGCTACACCTTC. Protein sequence: CSVNRAYGYTF.

V gene TRBV6-2 or TRBV6-3 combines with J gene TRBJ1-5; 9 bases are shared with TRBD1. CDR3 size: 19 residues. CDR1 MNHEY and CDR2 SVGEGT come from the germline V gene. Losses at the gene ends were 4 bases for V and 0 bases for J; bases not matched to a gene: 13. The DNA for the CDR3 is TGTGCCAGCAGTTCCCGTCCCGGGACAGGGATTGATAGCAATCAGCCCCAGCATTTT. This codes for CASSSRPGTGIDSNQPQHF.

The chain employs TRBV11-2 and TRBJ2-7, with 7 bases matching TRBD1. There are 15 residues in the CDR3. Germline loops: CDR1 SGHAT, CDR2 FQNNGV. Trimming removed 3 bases from V and 5 bases from J; junction bases left unmatched: 10. DNA for the CDR3: TGTGCCAGCAGCTTTATTCGACAGGGTGGCCACGAGCAGTACTTC. It codes for CASSFIRQGGHEQYF.

DNA for the CDR3: TGTGCCAGCTCACCCCGGGACAGGGGGCTGTACGCAACTAATGAAAAACTGTTTTTT. Its protein is CASSPRDRGLYATNEKLFF. The chain couples TRBV18 to TRBJ1-4, with 12 nucleotides matching TRBD1. Trimming removed 3 bases from V and 0 bases from J; junction bases left unmatched: 8. CDR1 is KGHSH and CDR2 is LQKENI in the germline V gene. The CDR3 spans 19 residues.

The rearrangement joins TRBV4-3 to TRBJ1-1; 8 bases fit TRBD1. V was pared by 8 bases and J by 5 bases, with 13 bases of the junction left unmatched. This CDR3 is 15 amino acids long. Per the germline V gene, CDR1 is LGHNA and CDR2 is YSLEER. The CDR3 loop is CASRNFGQGGTEAFF. Written as DNA, the CDR3 is TGCGCCAGCCGCAATTTCGGACAGGGAGGAACTGAAGCTTTCTTT.